This TCR beta chain comes out of a study of CD8 T cells in ankylosing spondylitis (dated by TCRdb to the late 2010s). Some background on the complete study: The study set out to find disease-linked TCR variants by profiling T cell receptor beta repertoires in ankylosing spondylitis patients and healthy donors. The whole study cohort included about a hundred healthy donors and about two dozen ankylosing spondylitis patients. Peripheral blood was sampled, and synovial fluid was additionally collected from ankylosing spondylitis patients. What the work shows at the level of the full study, not this receptor alone: The disease-linked clones had a CD8+ phenotype and were found at relatively low frequencies in peripheral blood. Blood from ankylosing spondylitis patients appeared to be characterized by a TCR beta motif composed of eight highly homologous amino acid variants. Some motif variants were previously reported in synovial fluid and blood of reactive arthritis patients, suggesting common disease-initiation mechanisms. The disease-linked clones were reported to be significantly enriched in matched synovial fluid samples from ankylosing spondylitis patients.

These reads were obtained on an Illumina HiSeq 2500. Quantitative 5'-RACE with molecular barcodes was the method used to prepare the TCR beta libraries. In the authors' own workflow: To identify disease-linked TCR variants, a new computational method was used, one built on a probabilistic model of VDJ rearrangement. TCRdb cleaned the public reads at Q25 with fastp, built clones with MiXCR and kept in-frame beta chains. Every distinct CDR3 protein forms one entry, paired with its most common genes and DNA. These V and J calls are TCRdb output, not the study's own analysis. The sample records roughly 250,000 distinct CDR3 sequences, approximately 9% of which are singletons. The ten top clones hold nearly 7% of the sample. CDR1 SGHRS and CDR2 YFSETQ were looked up in the germline V gene. V and J are truncated by 4 bases and 6 bases respectively, leaving an intervening sequence of 14 bases. The CDR3, from cysteine to phenylalanine, totals 15 residues. The sequence is cut down to CDR3 DNA, 45 bases in frame from base 1.

This clonotype was found many times. Its antigen remains unidentified. One base away there is no much larger clone; base qualities are not given. Sequenced sample: blood, either unsorted or a sorted T cell fraction (not recorded which). The chain is encoded by TRBV5-1 joined to TRBJ1-6; TRBD1 could be the D gene, as 6 bases match. The TCR comes from a male donor with ankylosing spondylitis or in good health (not recorded which). The nucleotides are TGCGCCAGCAGCGAGGCAGGGGTTCGTAATTCACCCCTCCACTTT. Protein translation: CASSEAGVRNSPLHF.